The following is a TCR beta chain sequence with its context. TCRdb re-derived calls from the RT-PCR reads in MiXCR, one entry per CDR3 protein. This table has about 680,000 distinct CDR3 sequences, 14% appearing once. This CDR3 region has 15 residues. Losses at the gene ends were 5 bases for V and 7 bases for J; bases not matched to a gene: 8. Sequenced input: memory CD4+ T cells from blood. The gene calls are TRBV12-3 or TRBV12-4 and TRBJ2-1, with 10 bases fitting TRBD1. The receptor's source is a female donor in good health, serving as a healthy control. CDR3 protein: CASSLPGTGVNEQFF. DNA for the CDR3: TGTGCCAGCAGTCTGCCTGGGACAGGGGTGAATGAGCAGTTCTTC.